The clone carrying this T cell receptor (beta chain) was counted a single time. The antigen remains unidentified. The data derive from a study of beta chain features in type 1 diabetes. Germline CDR1 and CDR2: MDHEN and SYDVKM. The V end was cut by 10 bases, the J end by 2 bases, with 10 bases between. The CDR3 has 12 amino acids. General study results and limits: A definitive answer on HLA type influencing TCRB rearrangement was not reached here. Comparison showed that naive, central memory and Treg TCRB repertoires appeared more similar among patients than among healthy donors. The VDJ junctions of type 1 diabetes patients carried fewer insertions and more deletions.

Sequenced material consisted of expressed TCRB transcripts (all of the isolated RNA was reverse transcribed). Naive, central memory and regulatory T cell samples yielded roughly 3.5 million reads on average. This table comes from immunoSEQ multiplex PCR, and its TCRdb copy is limited to in-frame clones, with some not included. This repertoire shows hundreds of thousands of clones, roughly 15% found once; its top ten account for around 0.02%. The V call is TRBV28, the J call TRBJ2-3; D remains unclear. Input material: naive CD4+ T cells from blood. The clonotype was recovered from a young woman in good health. This CDR3 reads CATSTATDTQYF. The CDR3 coding sequence is TGTGCCACCAGCACAGCCACAGATACGCAGTATTTT. The whole variable domain, remainder taken from reference TRBV28 and TRBJ2-3, is DVKVTQSSRYLVKRTGEKVFLECVQDMDHENMFWYRQDPGLGLRLIYFSYDVKMKEKGDIPEGYSVSREKKERFSLILESASTNQTSMYLCATSTATDTQYFGPGTRLTVL.